These T cell receptor beta chains were read from a single sample in a study of blood T cell repertoires in COVID-19. Repertoires were generated with immunoSEQ multiplex PCR, while TCRdb's copy carries only in-frame clones and drops some. The top ten hold roughly 6% of the sample, which has about 70,000 clones, about four fifths seen once. The source material was peripheral blood. These receptors were taken from a woman aged 55-70 years with acute or convalescent COVID-19. The CDR3 runs from the conserved cysteine through the conserved F or W.

v_call cdr3_aa
TRBV7-2 CASSLVAGNEQFF
TRBV6-1 CASSEAGGNPIYEQYF
TRBV4-1 CASSHSRTGRSGANVLTF
TRBV5-1 CASSLLGQEYNEQFF
TRBV9 CASSDGYGIQYF
TRBV5-1 CASSWTANTEAFF
TRBV11-1 CASSLDRARKFDEQFF
TRBV15 CATSRDPGASVEQYF
TRBV24-1 CATYCSRSSYNEQFF
TRBV5-1 CASSLSLAGNQETQYF
TRBV7-8 CASSLILEAGYEQYF
TRBV3-1/TRBV3-2 CASSNDRGGANVLTF
TRBV7-2 CASSLELSGGGEQYF
TRBV28 CASSLGVGQGNQPQHF
TRBV3-1/TRBV3-2 CASSQVSSGGVHGYTF
TRBV2 CATETGTLILNTAEQFF
TRBV20-1 CSASQVSGNTIYF
TRBV7-3 CASSLKSGYEQYF
TRBV18 CASSGAGGSSNQPQHF